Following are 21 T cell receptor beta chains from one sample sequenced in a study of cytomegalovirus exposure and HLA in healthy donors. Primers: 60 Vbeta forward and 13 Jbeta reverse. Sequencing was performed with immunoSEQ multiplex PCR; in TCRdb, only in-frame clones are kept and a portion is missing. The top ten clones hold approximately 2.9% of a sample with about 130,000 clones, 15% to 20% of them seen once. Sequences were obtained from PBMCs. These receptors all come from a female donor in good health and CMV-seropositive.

This CDR3 is CATSREGQGAYEQYF. The CDR3 nucleotides are TGTGCCACCAGCAGAGAGGGACAGGGGGCTTACGAGCAGTACTTC. The chain recombines TRBV15 with TRBJ2-7, with 12 bases matching TRBD1. This CDR3 contains 15 residues. Trimming cost V 0 bases and J 4 bases; bases outside gene matches: 1. CDR1 is LNHNV and CDR2 is YYDKDF in the germline V gene (reference sequence).

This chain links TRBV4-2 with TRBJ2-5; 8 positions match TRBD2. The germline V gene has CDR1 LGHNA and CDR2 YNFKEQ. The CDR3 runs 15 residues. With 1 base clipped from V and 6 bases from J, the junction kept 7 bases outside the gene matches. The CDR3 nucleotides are TGTGCCAGCAGCCAAGGCGGGGGGCCGGGAAAGACCCAGTACTTC. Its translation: CASSQGGGPGKTQYF.

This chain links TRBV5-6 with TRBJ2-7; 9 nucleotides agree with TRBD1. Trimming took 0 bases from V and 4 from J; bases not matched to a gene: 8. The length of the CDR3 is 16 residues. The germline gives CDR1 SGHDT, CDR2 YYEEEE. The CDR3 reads CASSLEAGTGSYEQYF. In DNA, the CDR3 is TGTGCCAGCAGCTTGGAGGCCGGGACAGGGTCGTACGAGCAGTACTTC.

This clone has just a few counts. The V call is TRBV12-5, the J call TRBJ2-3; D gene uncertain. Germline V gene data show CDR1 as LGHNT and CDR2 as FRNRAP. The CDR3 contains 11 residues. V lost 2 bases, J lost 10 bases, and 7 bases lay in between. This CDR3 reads CASGLRYPQYF. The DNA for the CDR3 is TGTGCTAGTGGTTTGCGGTATCCGCAGTATTTT.

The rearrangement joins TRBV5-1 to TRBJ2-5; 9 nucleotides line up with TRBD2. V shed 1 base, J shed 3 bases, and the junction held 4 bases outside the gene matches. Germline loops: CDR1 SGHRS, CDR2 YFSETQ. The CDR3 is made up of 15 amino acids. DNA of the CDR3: TGCGCCAGCAGCTTGTTGCGACTAGCGGAAGAGACCCAGTACTTC. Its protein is CASSLLRLAEETQYF.

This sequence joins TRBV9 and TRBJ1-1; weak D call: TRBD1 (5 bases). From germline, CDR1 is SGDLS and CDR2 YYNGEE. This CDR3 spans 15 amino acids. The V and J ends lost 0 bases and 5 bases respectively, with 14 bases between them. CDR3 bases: TGTGCCAGCAGCGTAGGTTACAGGATTGGGACTGAAGCTTTCTTT. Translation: CASSVGYRIGTEAFF.

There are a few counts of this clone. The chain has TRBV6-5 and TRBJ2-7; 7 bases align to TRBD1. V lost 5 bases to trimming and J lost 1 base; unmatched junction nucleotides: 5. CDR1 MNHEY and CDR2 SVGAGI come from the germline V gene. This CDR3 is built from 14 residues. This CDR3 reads CASSRDRISYEQYF. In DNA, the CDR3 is TGTGCCAGCAGTCGGGACAGAATTTCCTACGAGCAGTACTTC.

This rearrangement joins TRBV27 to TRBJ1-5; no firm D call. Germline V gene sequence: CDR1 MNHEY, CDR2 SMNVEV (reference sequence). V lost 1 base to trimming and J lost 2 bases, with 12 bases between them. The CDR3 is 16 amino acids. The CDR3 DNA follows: TGTGCCAGCAGTTTATACAGCTCTTTGGGCAATCAGCCCCAGCATTTT. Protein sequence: CASSLYSSLGNQPQHF.

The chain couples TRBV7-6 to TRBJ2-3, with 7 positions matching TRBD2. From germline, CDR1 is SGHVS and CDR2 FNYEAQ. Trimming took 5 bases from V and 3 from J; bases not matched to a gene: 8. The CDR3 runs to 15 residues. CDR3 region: CASSTTGLNTDTQYF. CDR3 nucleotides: TGTGCCAGCAGCACAACGGGACTAAATACAGATACGCAGTATTTT.

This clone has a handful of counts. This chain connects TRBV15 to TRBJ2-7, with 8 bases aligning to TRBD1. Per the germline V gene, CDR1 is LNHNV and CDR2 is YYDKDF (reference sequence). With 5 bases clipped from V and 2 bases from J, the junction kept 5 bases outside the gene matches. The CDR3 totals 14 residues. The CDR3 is CATSYRDRPYEQYF. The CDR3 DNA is TGTGCCACCAGCTATAGGGACAGGCCCTACGAGCAGTACTTC. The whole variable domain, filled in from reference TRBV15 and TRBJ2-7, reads DAMVIQNPRYQVTQFGKPVTLSCSQTLNHNVMYWYQQKSSQAPKLLFHYYDKDFNNEADTPDNFQSRRPNTSFCFLDIRSPGLGDTAMYLCATSYRDRPYEQYFGPGTRLTVT.

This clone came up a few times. This CDR3 is CASSPGTSGSRNEQYF. For the CDR3, the DNA is TGTGCCAGCAGTCCCGGGACTAGCGGGTCTCGGAACGAGCAGTACTTC. The V and J genes are TRBV27 and TRBJ2-7, with TRBD2 identical over 12 bases. Losses at the gene ends were 5 bases for V and 5 bases for J; bases not matched to a gene: 10. Germline CDR1 MNHEY, CDR2 SMNVEV (reference sequence). This CDR3 contains 16 residues.

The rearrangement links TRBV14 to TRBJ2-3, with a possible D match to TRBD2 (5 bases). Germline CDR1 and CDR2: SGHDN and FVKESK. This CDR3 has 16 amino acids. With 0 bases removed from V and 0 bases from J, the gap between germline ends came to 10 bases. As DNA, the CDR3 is TGTGCCAGCAGCCAAGATATACGGACTAGCACAGATACGCAGTATTTT. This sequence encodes CASSQDIRTSTDTQYF.

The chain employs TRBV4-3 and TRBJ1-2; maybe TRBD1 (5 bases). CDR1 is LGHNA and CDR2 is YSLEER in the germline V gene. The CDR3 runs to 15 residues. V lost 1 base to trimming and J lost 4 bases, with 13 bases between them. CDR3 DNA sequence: TGCGCCAGCAGCCAAGTTTTTCAGGGAGGCTATGGCTACACCTTC. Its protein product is CASSQVFQGGYGYTF.

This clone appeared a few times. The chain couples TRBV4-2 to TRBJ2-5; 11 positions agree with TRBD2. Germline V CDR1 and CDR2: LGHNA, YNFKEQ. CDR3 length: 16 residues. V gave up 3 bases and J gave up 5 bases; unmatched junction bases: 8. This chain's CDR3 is CASSQQASGRWETQYF. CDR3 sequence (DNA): TGTGCCAGCAGCCAGCAGGCTAGCGGGAGGTGGGAGACCCAGTACTTC.

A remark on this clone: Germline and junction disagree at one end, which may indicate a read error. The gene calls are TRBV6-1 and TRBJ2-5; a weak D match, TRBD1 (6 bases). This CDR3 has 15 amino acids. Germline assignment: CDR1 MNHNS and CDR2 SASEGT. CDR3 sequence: CASSENRAVGESQYF. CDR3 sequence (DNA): TGTGCCAGCAGTGAAAACAGGGCAGTAGGAGAGTCCCAGTACTTC.

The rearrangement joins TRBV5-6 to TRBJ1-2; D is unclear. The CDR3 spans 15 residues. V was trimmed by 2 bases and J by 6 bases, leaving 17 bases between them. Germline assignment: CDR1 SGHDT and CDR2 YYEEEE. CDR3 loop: CASSLLALTSHGYTF. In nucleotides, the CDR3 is TGTGCCAGCAGCTTATTAGCCTTAACTAGTCATGGCTACACCTTC.

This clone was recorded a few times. The CDR3 spells CASSPQGPDTQYF. The CDR3 region has the DNA TGTGCCAGCAGTCCTCAGGGGCCAGATACGCAGTATTTT. V gene TRBV28 combines with J gene TRBJ2-3, with TRBD1 as a possible D gene (6 bases). Germline V gene sequence: CDR1 MDHEN, CDR2 SYDVKM. Trimming cost V 5 bases and J 4 bases, with 10 bases left between them. The CDR3 consists of 13 residues.

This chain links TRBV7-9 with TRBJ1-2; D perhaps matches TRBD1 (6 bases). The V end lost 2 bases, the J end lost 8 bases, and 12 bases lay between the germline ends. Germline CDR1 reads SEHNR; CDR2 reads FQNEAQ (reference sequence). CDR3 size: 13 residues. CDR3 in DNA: TGTGCCAGCAGCTTACCGGACAGCATCGGCTACACCTTC. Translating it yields CASSLPDSIGYTF.

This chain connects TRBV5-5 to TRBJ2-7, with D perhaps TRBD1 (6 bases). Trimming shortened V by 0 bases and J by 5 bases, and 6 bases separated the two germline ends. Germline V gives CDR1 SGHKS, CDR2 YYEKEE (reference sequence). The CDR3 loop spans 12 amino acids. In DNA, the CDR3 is TGTGCCAGCAGCTTGGGGGGGCACGAGCAGTACTTC. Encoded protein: CASSLGGHEQYF.

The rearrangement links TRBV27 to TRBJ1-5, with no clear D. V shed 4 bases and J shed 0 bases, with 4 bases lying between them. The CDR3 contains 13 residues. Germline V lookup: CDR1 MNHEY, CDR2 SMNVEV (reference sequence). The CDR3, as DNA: TGTGCCAGCAGTTATTATAGCAATCAGCCCCAGCATTTT. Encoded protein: CASSYYSNQPQHF.

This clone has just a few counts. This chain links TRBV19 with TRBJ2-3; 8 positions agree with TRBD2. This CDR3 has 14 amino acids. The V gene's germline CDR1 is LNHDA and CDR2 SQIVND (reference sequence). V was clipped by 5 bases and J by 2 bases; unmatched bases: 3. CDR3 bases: TGTGCCAGTAGTTTAGCGGGGAACACAGATACGCAGTATTTT. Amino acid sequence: CASSLAGNTDTQYF.